This note documents a single T cell receptor beta chain sequence. The antigen remains unidentified. The data were obtained in a study of T cell responses to AZD1222 COVID-19 vaccine. Study-level background: Pooled in the analysis were second doses at about 4 or about 12 weeks. Whole-study findings and limits: Every sample of the repertoires postdated the peak T cell response.

Sequencing was performed with immunoSEQ multiplex PCR; in TCRdb, only in-frame clones are kept and a portion is missing. The repertoire holds around 140,000 clones, with 90% to 95% as singletons. Trimming removed 6 bases at V and 2 bases at J, with 10 bases between. The CDR3 consists of 13 residues. Germline loops: CDR1 KGHSH, CDR2 LQKENI. J is TRBJ1-1 and V is TRBV18, with D possibly matching TRBD1 (5 bases). The sequenced sample was peripheral blood, obtained on day 0 of AZD1222 vaccination. The TCR was taken from an adult in good health. As DNA, the CDR3 is TGTGCCAGCTCTGGTGGGGGTAACACTGAAGCTTTCTTT. This sequence encodes CASSGGGNTEAFF. The full variable domain, its missing parts supplied by reference TRBV18 and TRBJ1-1, is NAGVMQNPRHLVRRRGQEARLRCSPMKGHSHVYWYRQLPEEGLKFMVYLQKENIIDESGMPKERFSAEFPKEGPSILRIQQVVRGDSAAYFCASSGGGNTEAFFGQGTRLTVV.